Described below is a single T cell receptor beta chain sequence and its context. It has no known antigen specificity. No per-base quality is available; no much larger clone lies one base away. The sample is drawn from a study of T-cell reconstitution after alpha-beta-depleted transplantation in children (dated by TCRdb to 2016 to 2018). Concerning the study at large: Using TCR repertoire profiling, the study quantitatively followed how T-cell immune reconstitution unfolded in children after TCRalphabeta/CD19-depleted allogeneic hematopoietic cell transplantation. What the research found in general, with its limitations: The apparently early alphabetaT-cell count recovery about two months after transplant was reportedly dependent on only several hundred rapidly expanded clones derived from non-depleted graft cells. The frequencies of hyperexpanded clones fell over the following months, and after one year, T-cell counts and TCRbeta diversity were mostly attributed to newly produced T cells. In some patients, high TCRbeta diversity at day 60 was attributed to recipient T cells and intrathymic progenitors that had survived conditioning.

Per the publication, the treatment or condition label means: allogeneic hematopoietic cell transplantation with graft depleted of TCRalphabeta T cells and CD19 B cells. The transplant recipients were children given TCRalphabeta/CD19-depleted allogeneic hematopoietic cell grafts. The CDR3 covers 13 residues, taking in both the cysteine and the phenylalanine. Of the read, only the CDR3 DNA is kept; its 39 bases are in frame from base 1. V was cut back by 3 bases and J by 6 bases, leaving a gap of 12 bases between them. The germline V gene (reference sequence) specifies SEHNR as CDR1 and FQNEAQ as CDR2. Libraries were built with PCR. Sequencing relied on an Illumina HiSeq 2500. To normalize quantification of the TCRbeta repertoire, the TCR libraries were built with molecular barcoding that relied on unique molecular identifiers. The public reads were reprocessed in TCRdb via fastp at Q25 and MiXCR, keeping in-frame beta chains. Entries that share a CDR3 protein sequence are merged under the most common genes and DNA. The sample table records fewer than 700,000 distinct CDR3 sequences; 13% of these occur just once. Jointly, the top ten make up around 2.2% of the sample.

The rearrangement combines TRBV7-9 with TRBJ2-7; the D segment cannot be called with confidence. The clonotype was recovered from a male patient younger than 18 who had a stem cell transplant for acute myeloid leukemia, so the T cells may come from the graft donor. The sample was PBMCs, mostly from graft donor cells, taken 360 days after TCRalphabeta/CD19-depleted stem cell transplant. CDR3 region: CASSLAESGEQYF. The DNA reads as follows: TGTGCCAGCAGCTTGGCTGAGTCCGGCGAGCAGTACTTC.